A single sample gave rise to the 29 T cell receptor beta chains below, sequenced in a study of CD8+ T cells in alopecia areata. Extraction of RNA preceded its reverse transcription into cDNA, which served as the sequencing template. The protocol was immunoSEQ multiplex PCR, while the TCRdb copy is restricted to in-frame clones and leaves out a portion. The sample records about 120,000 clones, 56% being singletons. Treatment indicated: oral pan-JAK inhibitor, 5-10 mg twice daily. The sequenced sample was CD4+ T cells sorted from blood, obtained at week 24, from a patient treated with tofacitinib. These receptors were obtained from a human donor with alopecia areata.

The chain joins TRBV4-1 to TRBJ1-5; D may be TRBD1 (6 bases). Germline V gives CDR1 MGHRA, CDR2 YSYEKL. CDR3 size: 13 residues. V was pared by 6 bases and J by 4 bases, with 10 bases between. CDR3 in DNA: TGCGCCAGCAGTCGACAGGATAATCAGCCCCAGCATTTT. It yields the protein CASSRQDNQPQHF.

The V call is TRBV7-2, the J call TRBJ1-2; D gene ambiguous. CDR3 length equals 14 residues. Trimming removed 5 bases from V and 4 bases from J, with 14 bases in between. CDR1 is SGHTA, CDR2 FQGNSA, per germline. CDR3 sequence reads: CASSPGVDGYGYTF. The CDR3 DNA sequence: TGTGCCAGCAGCCCCGGGGTGGACGGCTATGGCTACACCTTC.

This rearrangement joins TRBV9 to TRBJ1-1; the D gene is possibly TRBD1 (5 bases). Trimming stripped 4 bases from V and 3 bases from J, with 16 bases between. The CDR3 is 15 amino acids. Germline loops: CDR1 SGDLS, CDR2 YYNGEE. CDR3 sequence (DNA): TGTGCCAGCAGCACCCGAGGGGACGGAGACACTGAAGCTTTCTTT. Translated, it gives CASSTRGDGDTEAFF.

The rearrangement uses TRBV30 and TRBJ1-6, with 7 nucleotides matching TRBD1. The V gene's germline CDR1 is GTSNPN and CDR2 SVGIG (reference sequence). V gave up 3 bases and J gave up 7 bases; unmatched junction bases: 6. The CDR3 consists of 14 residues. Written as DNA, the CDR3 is TGTGCCTGGAGCTTAGGACAGGCAAATTCACCCCTCCACTTT. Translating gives CAWSLGQANSPLHF.

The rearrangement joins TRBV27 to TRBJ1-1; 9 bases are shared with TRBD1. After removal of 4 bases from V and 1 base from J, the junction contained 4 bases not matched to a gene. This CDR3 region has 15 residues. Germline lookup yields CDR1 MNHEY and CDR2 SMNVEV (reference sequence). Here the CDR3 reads CASSSLDRGNTEAFF. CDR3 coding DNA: TGTGCCAGCAGTTCCCTGGACAGGGGGAACACTGAAGCTTTCTTT.

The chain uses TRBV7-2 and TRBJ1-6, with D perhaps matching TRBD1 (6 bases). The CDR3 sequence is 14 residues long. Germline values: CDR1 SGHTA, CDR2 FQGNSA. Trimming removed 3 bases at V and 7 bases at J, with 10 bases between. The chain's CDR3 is CASSFGQKNSPLHF. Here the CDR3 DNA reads TGTGCCAGCAGCTTCGGACAGAAGAATTCACCCCTCCACTTT.

The CDR3 region is CASSRGDRRNTEAFF. The CDR3 DNA sequence: TGTGCCAGCAGCCGAGGAGACAGACGGAACACTGAAGCTTTCTTT. The V gene is TRBV7-2, the J gene TRBJ1-1; D is perhaps TRBD1 (5 bases). Per the germline V gene, CDR1 is SGHTA and CDR2 is FQGNSA. Trimming took off 5 bases at V and 1 base at J, with 14 bases between the two ends. This CDR3 comprises 15 residues.

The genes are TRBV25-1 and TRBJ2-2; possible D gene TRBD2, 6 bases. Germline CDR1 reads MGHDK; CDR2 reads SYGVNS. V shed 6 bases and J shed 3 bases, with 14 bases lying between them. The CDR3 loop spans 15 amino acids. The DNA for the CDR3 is TGTGCCAGCAGGGAGGGGACGCAGTACACCGGGGAGCTGTTTTTT. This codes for CASREGTQYTGELFF.

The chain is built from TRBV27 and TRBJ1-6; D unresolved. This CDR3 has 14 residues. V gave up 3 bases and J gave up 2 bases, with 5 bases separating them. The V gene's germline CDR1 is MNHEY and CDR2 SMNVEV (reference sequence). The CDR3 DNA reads TGTGCCAGCAGTTTCCAGCCCTATAATTCACCCCTCCACTTT. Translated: CASSFQPYNSPLHF.

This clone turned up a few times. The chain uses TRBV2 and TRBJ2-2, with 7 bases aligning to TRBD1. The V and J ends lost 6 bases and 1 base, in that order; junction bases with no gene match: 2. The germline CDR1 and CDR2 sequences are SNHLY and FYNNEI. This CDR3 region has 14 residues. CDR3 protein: CASSRQGNTGELFF. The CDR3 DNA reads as TGTGCCAGCAGCCGACAGGGGAACACCGGGGAGCTGTTTTTT.

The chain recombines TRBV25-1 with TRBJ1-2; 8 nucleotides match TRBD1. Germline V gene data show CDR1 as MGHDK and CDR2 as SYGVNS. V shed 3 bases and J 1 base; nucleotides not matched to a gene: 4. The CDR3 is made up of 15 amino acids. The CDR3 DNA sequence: TGTGCCAGCAGTGATGACAGGGGAGGTAACTATGGCTACACCTTC. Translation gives CASSDDRGGNYGYTF.

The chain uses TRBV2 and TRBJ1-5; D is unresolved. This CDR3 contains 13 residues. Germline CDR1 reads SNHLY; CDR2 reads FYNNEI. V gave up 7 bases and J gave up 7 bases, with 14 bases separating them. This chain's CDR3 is CASKKAEEQPQHF. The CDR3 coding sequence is TGTGCCAGCAAAAAGGCAGAGGAGCAGCCCCAGCATTTT.

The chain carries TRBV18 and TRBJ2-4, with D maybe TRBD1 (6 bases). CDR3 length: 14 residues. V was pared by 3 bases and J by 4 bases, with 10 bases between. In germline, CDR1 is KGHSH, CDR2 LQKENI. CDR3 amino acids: CASSPDRGKNIQYF. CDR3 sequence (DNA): TGTGCCAGCTCACCGGACAGAGGAAAAAACATTCAGTACTTC.

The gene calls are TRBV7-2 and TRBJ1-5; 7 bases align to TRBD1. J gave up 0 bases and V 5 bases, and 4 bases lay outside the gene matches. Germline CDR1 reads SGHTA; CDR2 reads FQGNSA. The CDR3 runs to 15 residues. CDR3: CASSPDRPSNQPQHF. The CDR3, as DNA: TGTGCCAGCAGCCCGGACAGGCCTAGCAATCAGCCCCAGCATTTT.

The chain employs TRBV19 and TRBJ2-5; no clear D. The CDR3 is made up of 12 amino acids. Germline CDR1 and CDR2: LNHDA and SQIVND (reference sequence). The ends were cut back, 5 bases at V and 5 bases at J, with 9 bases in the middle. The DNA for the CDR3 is TGTGCCAGTAGTGCCTTCCAGGAGACCCAGTACTTC. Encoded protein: CASSAFQETQYF.

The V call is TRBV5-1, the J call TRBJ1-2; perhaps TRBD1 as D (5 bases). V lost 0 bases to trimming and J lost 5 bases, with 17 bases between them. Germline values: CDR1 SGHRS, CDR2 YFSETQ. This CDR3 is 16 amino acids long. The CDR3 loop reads CASSLGNSGAGYGYTF. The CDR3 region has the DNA TGCGCCAGCAGCTTGGGAAACAGTGGGGCAGGGTATGGCTACACCTTC. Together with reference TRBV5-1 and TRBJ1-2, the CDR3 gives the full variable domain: KAGVTQTPRYLIKTRGQQVTLSCSPISGHRSVSWYQQTPGQGLQFLFEYFSETQRNKGNFPGRFSGRQFSNSRSEMNVSTLELGDSALYLCASSLGNSGAGYGYTFGSGTRLTVV.

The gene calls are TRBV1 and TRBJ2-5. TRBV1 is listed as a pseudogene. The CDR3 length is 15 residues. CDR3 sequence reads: CTSSQEWGDGETQYF. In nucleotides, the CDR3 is TGCACCAGCAGCCAAGAATGGGGTGACGGGGAGACCCAGTACTTC.

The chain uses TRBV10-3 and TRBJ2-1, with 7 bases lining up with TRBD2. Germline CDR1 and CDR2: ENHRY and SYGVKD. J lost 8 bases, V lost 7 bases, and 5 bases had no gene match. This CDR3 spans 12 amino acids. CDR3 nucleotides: TGTGCCATCATGGGGGGGGGAGATGAGCAGTTCTTC. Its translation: CAIMGGGDEQFF.

The CDR3 here is CASSRQGWGLEQFF. In DNA form, the CDR3 reads TGTGCCAGTAGTAGACAGGGTTGGGGACTCGAGCAGTTCTTC. The chain uses TRBV19 and TRBJ2-1, with a possible D match to TRBD1 (7 bases). The CDR3 has 14 amino acids. The V gene lost 4 bases and the J gene lost 10 bases, with 17 bases spanning the gap. In germline, CDR1 is LNHDA, CDR2 SQIVND (reference sequence).

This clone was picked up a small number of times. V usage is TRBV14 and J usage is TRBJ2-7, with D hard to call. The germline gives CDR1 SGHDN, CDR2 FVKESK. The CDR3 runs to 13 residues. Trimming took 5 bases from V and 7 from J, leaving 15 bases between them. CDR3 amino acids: CASSTRWAPEQYF. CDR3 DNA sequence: TGTGCCAGCAGCACCCGGTGGGCCCCGGAGCAGTACTTC. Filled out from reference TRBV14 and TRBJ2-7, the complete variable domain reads EAGVTQFPSHSVIEKGQTVTLRCDPISGHDNLYWYRRVMGKEIKFLLHFVKESKQDESGMPNNRFLAERTGGTYSTLKVQPAELEDSGVYFCASSTRWAPEQYFGPGTRLTVT.

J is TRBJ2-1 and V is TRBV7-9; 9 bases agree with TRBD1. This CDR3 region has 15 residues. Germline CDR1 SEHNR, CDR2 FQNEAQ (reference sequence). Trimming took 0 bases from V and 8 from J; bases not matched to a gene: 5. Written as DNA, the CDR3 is TGTGCCAGCAGCTTAGCTCCGGGACAGGGCTATGAGCAGTTCTTC. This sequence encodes CASSLAPGQGYEQFF.

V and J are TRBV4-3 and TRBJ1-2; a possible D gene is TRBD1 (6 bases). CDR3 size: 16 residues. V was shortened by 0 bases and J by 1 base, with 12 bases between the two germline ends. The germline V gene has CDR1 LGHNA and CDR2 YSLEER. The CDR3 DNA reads TGCGCCAGCAGCCAAGAACCCCGGACAGTTAACTATGGCTACACCTTC. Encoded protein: CASSQEPRTVNYGYTF.

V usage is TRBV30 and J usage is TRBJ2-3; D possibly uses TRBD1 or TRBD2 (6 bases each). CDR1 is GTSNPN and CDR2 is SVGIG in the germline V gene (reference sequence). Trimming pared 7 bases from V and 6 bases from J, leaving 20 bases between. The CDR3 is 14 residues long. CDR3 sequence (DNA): TGTGCCTCATCGGGGGACACCCGAGGGGATACGCAGTATTTT. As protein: CASSGDTRGDTQYF.

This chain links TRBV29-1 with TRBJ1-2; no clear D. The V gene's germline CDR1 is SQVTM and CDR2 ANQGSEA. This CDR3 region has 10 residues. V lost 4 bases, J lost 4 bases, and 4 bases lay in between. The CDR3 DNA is TGCAGCGTTGCAGCCTATGGCTACACCTTC. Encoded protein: CSVAAYGYTF.

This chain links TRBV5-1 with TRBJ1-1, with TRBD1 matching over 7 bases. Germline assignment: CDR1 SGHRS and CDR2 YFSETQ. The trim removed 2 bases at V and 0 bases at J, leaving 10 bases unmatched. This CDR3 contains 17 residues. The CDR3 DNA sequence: TGCGCCAGCAGCTTCCTCACCGGGACAGATATGAACACTGAAGCTTTCTTT. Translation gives CASSFLTGTDMNTEAFF.

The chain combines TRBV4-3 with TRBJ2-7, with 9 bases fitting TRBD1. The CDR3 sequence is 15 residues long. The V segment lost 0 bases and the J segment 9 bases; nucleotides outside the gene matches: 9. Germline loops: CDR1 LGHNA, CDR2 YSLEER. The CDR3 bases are TGCGCCAGCAGCCAAGATCCCGGGACAGGGAATGTGCAGTACTTC. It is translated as CASSQDPGTGNVQYF.

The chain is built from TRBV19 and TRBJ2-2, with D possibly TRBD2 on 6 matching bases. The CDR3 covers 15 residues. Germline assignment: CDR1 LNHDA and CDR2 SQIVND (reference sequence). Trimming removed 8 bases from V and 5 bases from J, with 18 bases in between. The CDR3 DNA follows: TGTGCCAGTGTTTCGGAGCTAGCGTTAACCGGGGAGCTGTTTTTT. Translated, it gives CASVSELALTGELFF.

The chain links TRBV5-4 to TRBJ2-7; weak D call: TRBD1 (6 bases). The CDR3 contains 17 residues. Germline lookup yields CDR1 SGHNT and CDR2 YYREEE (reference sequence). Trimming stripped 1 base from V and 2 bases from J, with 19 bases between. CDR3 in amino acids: CASSLLSGTGFTYEQYF. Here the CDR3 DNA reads TGTGCCAGCAGCTTGCTATCGGGAACAGGGTTCACCTACGAGCAGTACTTC.

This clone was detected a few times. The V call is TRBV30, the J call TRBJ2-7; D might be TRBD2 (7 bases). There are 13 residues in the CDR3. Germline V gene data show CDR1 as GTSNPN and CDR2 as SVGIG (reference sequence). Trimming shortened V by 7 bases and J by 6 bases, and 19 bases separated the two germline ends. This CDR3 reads CAFLPGGAGEQYF. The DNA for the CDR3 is TGTGCCTTTCTACCTGGGGGGGCCGGCGAGCAGTACTTC.